This TCR beta chain was sequenced in a study of T cell clusters in autoimmune cytopenias (dated by TCRdb to the late 2010s). For the study in its entirety: A mean age of about 53 years and a median age of approximately 59 years were recorded for the healthy donor controls, of whom about half of the roughly 40 were female. A median TRB sequencing depth of 51,575 reads per sample was reached, and a median of approximately 2,500 distinct TRB clonotypes per sample was obtained. TRB and IGH repertoires from peripheral blood were sequenced in autoimmune cytopenia patients at active disease and during treatment follow-up, with healthy, CLL and autoimmune hepatitis controls included alongside. The study aimed to test whether autoimmune cytopenia patients carry a disease-specific immune repertoire signature usable as a blood-based biomarker. Controls were about two dozen age-matched healthy donors for primary cytopenia and approximately 15 age-matched CLL patients for secondary cytopenia. The comparison group for autoimmune hepatitis repertoires was some 22 healthy donors matched for age and sex. What the study reported, not specific to this receptor: The TRB repertoire shifts, including less even repertoires in secondary cytopenia and CLL, mostly reflected lymphoma bias and not autoimmunity. The T cell clusters were defined in silico only, and their functional role remained to be validated experimentally. The cluster-lack signature was not seen for secondary cytopenia versus CLL, apparently masked by the dominant lymphoma-associated repertoire. GLIPH suggested that primary autoimmune cytopenia patients lacked physiological T cell clusters: 40 to 60 clusters were exclusive to healthy donors versus approximately 17 exclusive to patients. Healthy donors had almost three times as many exclusive TRB clusters as active autoimmune hepatitis patients, a finding consistent with an autoimmunity-wide signature.

Via the germline V gene (reference sequence), CDR1 is LNHDA and CDR2 SQIVND. Inclusive of the bounding cysteine and phenylalanine, the CDR3 is 14 residues long. No DNA is given. No count is recorded, yet this clonotype rates as medium-sized (0.01 to 0.1%) from its frequency. The specificity of this receptor is unknown. Per sample, around 250 ng of peripheral blood genomic DNA, approximately 40,000 genome equivalents, was used for TRB amplification. To amplify TRB rearrangements, a touch-down multiplex PCR protocol was run with the TRB-A and TRB-B primer pools combined in a single tube. Illumina adapters and sample indices were added to the amplicons through two consecutive PCR reactions performed with Phusion HS II polymerase. The amplicons were purified from gel with the NucleoSpin Gel and PCR Clean-up kit, after which the amplicons were quantified by Qubit and checked for quality on an Agilent 2100 Bioanalyzer. Sequencing of the libraries was done on an Illumina MiSeq with paired-end, single-indexed, 600-cycle runs. The study's processing was this. TRB reads were aligned and assembled with MiXCR version 2.1.12 using the default MiXCR reference library. Each unique CDR3 nucleotide sequence defined a clone, and only productive sequences with at least two reads were analysed. Repertoire diversity was assessed with alpha-parameterized diversity profiles (alpha 0 to 5), including the Shannon (alpha 1) and Simpson (alpha 2) indices, which were computed with an R script. Combinatorial TRB VJ usage was calculated with the tcR package and was compared between cohorts by principal component analysis performed with ade4. TCRbeta CDR3s were clustered with GLIPH on cohort pairs matched by age and read depth, and cluster frequencies were compared by Wilcoxon test. TCRdb reprocessed the reads; each CDR3 protein sequence makes one entry, and DNA is unavailable. The V and J calls, along with clone size, are taken from TCRdb and not from the paper's own processing. The table for this sample shows approximately 11,000 distinct CDR3 sequences. Around a fifth of the sample is held by the ten biggest clonotypes.

These same records also appear under a second study, on T cell repertoires in aging, cancer and after chemotherapy. As described in the second report: Six donor age groups were covered, ranging from 30 or younger up to 70 or older, and each group contained at least three individuals. Healthy donor control TCR repertoires were recorded over several months to years and showed clear clonal overlap across re-sampling. Roughly 9 million TCR reads were contained in the full dataset. Compared with age-matched healthy donors, untreated patients with either hematological or solid cancers had significantly lower TCR diversity in the blood along with higher clonality. Declining TCR diversity with age in healthy donors was mainly explained by loss of richness; in cancer patients, loss of evenness also contributed. In both cancer cohorts, median generation probability rose over the chemotherapy interval, which suggests that the repertoire was reconstituted through rebound thymic output. It was noted by the authors that conclusions about immunological memory after chemotherapy cannot be drawn from the repertoire data. To examine immunoaging and T cell reconstitution after chemotherapy, the study profiled TCR beta repertoires in peripheral blood from healthy donors and cancer patients. The cohort comprised over 200 cancer patients, 94 with hematological and roughly 120 with solid cancers, plus 95 healthy donors as a reference group. TRB sequences were processed with MiXCR versions 2.12 and 3.0.5. Repertoire metrics included Shannon diversity, evenness, clonality (one minus evenness), and alpha-parameterized diversity profiles from alpha 0 to 5. The IGoR algorithm was used to calculate generation probabilities of clones in the paired pre- and post-chemotherapy samples.

The receptor's source is a human donor in good health. The rearranged segments are TRBV19 and TRBJ1-4; with no DNA, the TCRdb D assignment of TRBD1 cannot be verified. The material sequenced was peripheral blood. The CDR3 reads as follows: CASSEPTGPVKLFF.